Following are 4 T cell receptor beta chains from one sample sequenced in a study of identical twins. TCRdb analysed the 5' RACE reads with MiXCR anew, one entry per CDR3 protein. Here the sample spans approximately 600,000 distinct CDR3 sequences, under 8.5% being singletons. These sequences were also reported in another study, on yellow fever vaccine responses in identical twins.

The specimen was PBMCs. Receptors originate from a young woman in good health.

Ten or more counts support this clonotype. The chain links TRBV7-2 to TRBJ2-3; 9 bases agree with TRBD1. The CDR3 length is 17 residues. Germline-derived CDR1 and CDR2 are SGHTA and FQGNSA. V shed 5 bases and J 0 bases; nucleotides not matched to a gene: 9. The CDR3 loop reads CASSPGQGFSSTDTQYF. The CDR3, as DNA: TGTGCCAGCAGCCCGGGACAGGGTTTTTCTAGCACAGATACGCAGTATTTT. The entire variable domain, with the rest obtained from reference TRBV7-2 and TRBJ2-3, is as follows: GAGVSQSPSNKVTEKGKDVELRCDPISGHTALYWYRQSLGQGLEFLIYFQGNSAPDKSGLPSDRFSAERTGGSVSTLTIQRTQQEDSAVYLCASSPGQGFSSTDTQYFGPGTRLTVL.

V and J are TRBV28 and TRBJ2-3; TRBD1 might be the D (5 bases). The CDR3 is made up of 12 amino acids. CDR1 MDHEN and CDR2 SYDVKM come from the germline V gene. V was trimmed by 10 bases and J by 1 base, leaving 9 bases between them. CDR3 region: CATLGRTDTQYF. The CDR3 coding sequence is TGTGCCACCCTGGGGCGCACAGATACGCAGTATTTT.

Remarks on this clonotype: The junction differs from germline at one of its ends, possibly a read error. The chain uses TRBV20-1 and TRBJ2-7; 8 nucleotides agree with TRBD2. CDR1 and CDR2 (germline): DFQATT, SNEGSKA (reference sequence). This CDR3 is built from 12 residues. In DNA form, the CDR3 reads TGCGGTGCCAGCGGGAGACCCTACGAGCAGTACTTC. This gives the protein CGASGRPYEQYF.

This clonotype occurred many times. The J gene is TRBJ1-1, the V gene TRBV12-3 or TRBV12-4; D gene ambiguous. V dropped 7 bases and J dropped 2 bases, with 14 bases sitting between them. There are 14 residues in the CDR3. The CDR3 nucleotides are TGTGCCAGCACTTTGTCGGGCATCAACACTGAAGCTTTCTTT. Translating gives CASTLSGINTEAFF.